The entry below describes one T cell receptor (beta chain). PCR was performed using 60 Vbeta and 13 Jbeta primers. The data were produced by immunoSEQ multiplex PCR, yet TCRdb's version contains in-frame clones alone and is incomplete. In the table there are more than 95,000 clones, roughly 77% of which are singletons. This entry comes from a study of cytomegalovirus exposure and HLA in healthy donors. Per germline, CDR1 SGHRS and CDR2 YFSETQ. V lost 0 bases, J lost 0 bases, and 9 bases lay in between. The CDR3 is 15 residues long. The source material was PBMCs. The sequence was obtained from a woman aged 30 to 39 in good health and CMV-seronegative. The chain links TRBV5-1 to TRBJ1-1; D is uncertain. The CDR3 DNA reads TGCGCCAGCAGCTTGGCCGTCGTTGTGAACACTGAAGCTTTCTTT. As protein: CASSLAVVVNTEAFF.